This T cell receptor beta chain was recorded in a study of blood T cell repertoires in COVID-19. As for the study in general: Sources were T cells, B-cell-depleted T cells, or PBMCs; the material itself was cDNA or gDNA.

Authors' analysis steps: Amplifying reference gene primers gave estimates of nucleated cell counts. The protocol was immunoSEQ multiplex PCR, while the TCRdb copy is restricted to in-frame clones and leaves out a portion. The V and J calls and clone size were taken over from that table, and D and trimming were inferred from the DNA. The data contain roughly 64,000 clones, around 82% of them seen just once; the ten biggest clones take up 14%. The CDR3 is 14 residues long. Germline-derived CDR1 and CDR2 are LNHNV and YYDKDF (reference sequence). V gave up 1 base and J gave up 5 bases, with 11 bases separating them.

This clonotype was obtained from a man aged 60 to 69 with COVID-19, enrolled during active disease. The sample consisted of peripheral blood. The rearrangement links TRBV15 to TRBJ2-5; D is perhaps TRBD1 (5 bases). This chain's CDR3 is CATSRVGVGETQYF. The CDR3 DNA sequence: TGTGCCACCAGCAGAGTAGGGGTGGGGGAGACCCAGTACTTC.